These 20 T cell receptor beta chains came from one sample sequenced in a study of cytomegalovirus exposure and HLA in healthy donors. The PCR ran on 60 Vbeta and 13 Jbeta primers. Assay: immunoSEQ multiplex PCR; the TCRdb copy retains only in-frame clones and omits some. The data contain 150,000 to 250,000 clones, roughly four fifths of them seen just once; the ten biggest clones take up around 6.3%. Sequencing was done on a sample of PBMCs. These receptors all come from a woman in her forties or fifties in good health and CMV-seropositive.

V usage is TRBV6-5 and J usage is TRBJ1-1; D unclear. The CDR3 totals 16 residues. Trimming shortened V by 2 bases and J by 1 base, and 14 bases separated the two germline ends. Germline loops: CDR1 MNHEY, CDR2 SVGAGI. CDR3 sequence (DNA): TGTGCCAGCAGTTACCAACCCGGGGTGGGGAACACTGAAGCTTTCTTT. It specifies CASSYQPGVGNTEAFF.

In its sample, this clone was seen a few times. The chain uses TRBV6-6 and TRBJ1-5, with TRBD1 matching 10 bases. The V gene's germline CDR1 is MNHNY and CDR2 SVGAGI (reference sequence). V was clipped by 5 bases and J by 4 bases; unmatched bases: 5. The CDR3 spans 15 residues. This CDR3 is CASSRGQGENQPQHF. The CDR3 region has the DNA TGTGCCAGCAGTCGTGGACAGGGGGAGAATCAGCCCCAGCATTTT.

The rearrangement joins TRBV27 to TRBJ1-4, with D perhaps TRBD1 (6 bases). In germline, CDR1 is MNHEY, CDR2 SMNVEV (reference sequence). Trimming took off 1 base at V and 5 bases at J, with 11 bases between the two ends. This CDR3 is built from 15 residues. The CDR3 here is CASSLYGQGNEKLFF. DNA of the CDR3: TGTGCCAGCAGTTTATACGGCCAGGGGAATGAAAAACTGTTTTTT.

DNA for the CDR3: TGTGCCAGCAGCGCGGGACTTCTAAGAGGTGAGCAGTTCTTC. Translation: CASSAGLLRGEQFF. The J gene is TRBJ2-1, the V gene TRBV9, with D possibly TRBD2 on 6 matching bases. This CDR3 is 14 amino acids long. Trimming took 3 bases from V and 9 from J, leaving 16 bases between them. Per the germline V gene, CDR1 is SGDLS and CDR2 is YYNGEE.

The chain uses TRBV28 and TRBJ2-3, with TRBD2 as a possible D gene (6 bases). The CDR3 length is 13 residues. V was pared by 7 bases and J by 4 bases, with 12 bases between. Germline V lookup: CDR1 MDHEN, CDR2 SYDVKM. CDR3 residues: CASISGGSDTQYF. CDR3 nucleotide sequence: TGTGCCAGCATCTCCGGGGGATCAGATACGCAGTATTTT.

In DNA form, the CDR3 reads TGTGCCAGCAGCTCCGGACAGGGGAGGTCGGGCTACACCTTC. Translation: CASSSGQGRSGYTF. V gene TRBV5-4 combines with J gene TRBJ1-2, with 9 bases lining up with TRBD1. Germline V gives CDR1 SGHNT, CDR2 YYREEE (reference sequence). The CDR3 extends over 14 amino acids. J was trimmed by 8 bases and V by 3 bases; bases with no gene match: 8.

This clone was observed a few times. The J gene is TRBJ2-7, the V gene TRBV28, with D uncertain. Between the trimmed V and J ends, which lost 3 bases and 5 bases, there was a span of 14 bases. Germline loops: CDR1 MDHEN, CDR2 SYDVKM. The CDR3 spans 14 residues. The CDR3 DNA reads TGTGCCAGCAGTTTGGGTCGCATTAGCAACGAGCAGTACTTC. Protein product: CASSLGRISNEQYF.

The chain links TRBV7-9 to TRBJ1-5; 7 nucleotides align to TRBD1. CDR3 length: 14 amino acids. Per germline, CDR1 SEHNR and CDR2 FQNEAQ (reference sequence). The V segment lost 6 bases and the J segment 2 bases; nucleotides outside the gene matches: 4. This CDR3 reads CASSRTGGNQPQHF. In DNA form, the CDR3 reads TGTGCCAGCAGTAGGACAGGTGGCAATCAGCCCCAGCATTTT.

The rearrangement joins TRBV19 to TRBJ2-7; maybe TRBD1 (6 bases). Between the trimmed V and J ends, which lost 5 bases and 2 bases, there was a span of 10 bases. Germline V gene sequence: CDR1 LNHDA, CDR2 SQIVND (reference sequence). The CDR3 has 13 amino acids. In DNA, the CDR3 is TGTGCCAGTAGTGGCCAGGGGCCCTACGAGCAGTACTTC. It yields the protein CASSGQGPYEQYF. Combining the CDR3 with reference TRBV19 and TRBJ2-7 gives the whole variable domain DGGITQSPKYLFRKEGQNVTLSCEQNLNHDAMYWYRQDPGQGLRLIYYSQIVNDFQKGDIAEGYSVSREKKESFPLTVTSAQKNPTAFYLCASSGQGPYEQYFGPGTRLTVT.

The genes are TRBV11-3 and TRBJ2-1, with TRBD1 identical over 12 bases. With V trimmed by 1 base and J by 6 bases, 4 bases remained unmatched. CDR1 and CDR2 from the germline V gene are SGHNT and YENEEA. The CDR3 covers 16 residues. CDR3 loop: CASSLAPGQGANEQFF. The CDR3 DNA sequence: TGTGCCAGCAGCTTAGCCCCGGGACAGGGGGCCAATGAGCAGTTCTTC.

The CDR3 loop is CASSLTAVNRYGYTF. The CDR3 DNA follows: TGTGCCAGCAGCTTAACAGCCGTCAATCGCTATGGCTACACCTTC. J is TRBJ1-2 and V is TRBV5-6; D remains ambiguous. Germline V gene data show CDR1 as SGHDT and CDR2 as YYEEEE. The ends were cut back, 2 bases at V and 4 bases at J, with 15 bases in the middle. The CDR3 totals 15 residues. The full variable domain, with the rest looked up from reference TRBV5-6 and TRBJ1-2, is DAGVTQSPTHLIKTRGQQVTLRCSPKSGHDTVSWYQQALGQGPQFIFQYYEEEERQRGNFPDRFSGHQFPNYSSELNVNALLLGDSALYLCASSLTAVNRYGYTFGSGTRLTVV.

The chain employs TRBV6-1 and TRBJ1-2; TRBD1 aligns across 8 bases. This CDR3 comprises 14 residues. J gave up 0 bases and V 5 bases, and 2 bases lay outside the gene matches. Germline V CDR1 and CDR2: MNHNS, SASEGT. The DNA of the CDR3 is TGTGCCAGCAGTAACAGGGGGGCTAACTATGGCTACACCTTC. Its translation: CASSNRGANYGYTF.

The chain combines TRBV7-2 with TRBJ2-3; D is undetermined. Trimming stripped 0 bases from V and 5 bases from J, with 6 bases between. CDR1 and CDR2 (germline): SGHTA, FQGNSA. The CDR3 extends over 13 amino acids. For the CDR3, the DNA is TGTGCCAGCAGCTTAGCGCGGCGAGATACGCAGTATTTT. Its protein is CASSLARRDTQYF.

The CDR3 DNA reads TGTGCCAGCAGCTTAAGTGGGACTAGCGGGGGTGAGCAGTTCTTC. Protein sequence: CASSLSGTSGGEQFF. The rearrangement links TRBV7-8 to TRBJ2-1, with TRBD2 matching over 14 bases. V lost 2 bases to trimming and J lost 9 bases; unmatched junction nucleotides: 3. Germline V CDR1 and CDR2: SGHVS, FQNEAQ. The CDR3 length is 15 residues. Based on the CDR3 plus reference TRBV7-8 and TRBJ2-1, the full variable domain is GAGVSQSPRYKVAKRGQDVALRCDPISGHVSLFWYQQALGQGPEFLTYFQNEAQLDKSGLPSDRFFAERPEGSVSTLKIQRTQQEDSAVYLCASSLSGTSGGEQFFGPGTRLTVL.

The CDR3, as DNA: TGCGCCAGCAGCTTGAGAGGGCCACCCATGAACACTGAAGCTTTCTTT. Residues: CASSLRGPPMNTEAFF. The chain recombines TRBV5-1 with TRBJ1-1; D gene ambiguous. The germline V and J ends were trimmed by 1 base and 0 bases, with 13 bases remaining between them. The CDR3 is 16 amino acids. Germline V gene lookup returns CDR1 SGHRS and CDR2 YFSETQ.

The chain links TRBV6-5 to TRBJ2-3; D perhaps matches TRBD2 (5 bases). This CDR3 is 15 amino acids long. Germline V CDR1 and CDR2: MNHEY, SVGAGI. V lost 2 bases, J lost 0 bases, and 9 bases lay in between. The CDR3 bases are TGTGCCAGCAGTTACGGCGGACTCAGCACAGATACGCAGTATTTT. This sequence encodes CASSYGGLSTDTQYF.

With regard to this clone: One junction end does not reproduce the germline sequence, and a read error may be involved. This chain joins TRBV5-1 and TRBJ2-6, with a tentative D call TRBD1 (5 bases). CDR1 and CDR2 (germline): SGHRS, YFSETQ. The CDR3 runs to 15 residues. The CDR3 loop reads CASSLAASGANGLTF. The DNA of the CDR3 is TGCGCCAGCAGCTTGGCCGCCTCTGGGGCCAACGGCCTGACTTTC.

The rearrangement links TRBV5-3 to TRBJ2-5, with TRBD1 matching over 7 bases. TRBV5-3 is assigned to the ORF class and has an uncertain function. The V segment lost 4 bases and the J segment 0 bases; nucleotides outside the gene matches: 12. The CDR3 runs 17 residues. The CDR3 region is CARSPGQPVPYQETQYF. DNA of the CDR3: TGTGCCAGAAGCCCGGGACAGCCCGTACCCTACCAAGAGACCCAGTACTTC.

Concerning this clone itself: A junction boundary mismatches the germline segment, possibly from a read error. V is TRBV7-9 and J is TRBJ1-1; possibly TRBD1 for D (6 bases). Germline assignment: CDR1 SEHNR and CDR2 FQNEAQ (reference sequence). The CDR3 runs to 15 residues. Here the CDR3 reads CSSSLKGGAGTEAFF. For the CDR3, the DNA is TGTTCCAGCAGCTTAAAAGGGGGGGCAGGTACTGAAGCTTTCTTT.

In this sample, this clone turned up once. The rearrangement uses TRBV5-1 and TRBJ2-3; possible D gene TRBD2, 5 bases. Germline CDR1 and CDR2: SGHRS and YFSETQ. The CDR3 consists of 13 residues. Trimming cost V 4 bases and J 4 bases, with 10 bases left between them. The CDR3 DNA reads as TGCGCCAGCAGCCGTCGGGGAGCAGATACGCAGTATTTT. This gives the protein CASSRRGADTQYF.